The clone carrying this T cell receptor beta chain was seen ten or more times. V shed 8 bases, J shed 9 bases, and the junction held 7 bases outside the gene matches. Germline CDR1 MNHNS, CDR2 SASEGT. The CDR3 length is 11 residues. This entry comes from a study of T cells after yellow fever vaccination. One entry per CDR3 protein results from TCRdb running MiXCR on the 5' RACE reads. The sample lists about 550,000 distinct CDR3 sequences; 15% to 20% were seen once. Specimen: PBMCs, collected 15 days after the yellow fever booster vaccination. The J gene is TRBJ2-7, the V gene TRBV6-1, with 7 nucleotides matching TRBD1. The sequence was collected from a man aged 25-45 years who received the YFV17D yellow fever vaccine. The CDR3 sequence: CASRTGPGQYF. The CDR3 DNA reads TGTGCCAGCCGGACAGGACCAGGGCAGTACTTC.